Below, 20 T cell receptor beta chains from the same sample are listed, as sequenced in a study of T cell responses to AZD1222 COVID-19 vaccine. Assay: immunoSEQ multiplex PCR; the TCRdb copy retains only in-frame clones and omits some. This sample has 150,000 to 200,000 clones, with 85% to 95% found just once. Sequencing was performed on peripheral blood, taken on day 0 of AZD1222 vaccination. All receptors come from an adult in good health.

V and J are TRBV24-1 and TRBJ1-2; D unclear. V was trimmed by 8 bases and J by 4 bases, leaving 7 bases between them. The CDR3 runs 11 residues. The germline V gene has CDR1 KGHDR and CDR2 SFDVKD. The CDR3: CATNGGYGYTF. In nucleotides, the CDR3 is TGTGCCACCAACGGCGGCTATGGCTACACCTTC.

This rearrangement joins TRBV7-2 to TRBJ1-4, with a tentative D call TRBD1 (5 bases). V lost 5 bases to trimming and J lost 4 bases, with 14 bases between them. This CDR3 has 15 residues. Germline V gene sequence: CDR1 SGHTA, CDR2 FQGNSA. The CDR3 nucleotides are TGTGCCAGCAGCGGAAAGGGGTCTGTTAATGAAAAACTGTTTTTT. Translating it yields CASSGKGSVNEKLFF.

This clone has just one count. The V and J genes are TRBV6-6 and TRBJ2-4; 9 nucleotides align to TRBD1. The CDR3 length is 12 residues. Germline CDR1 reads MNHNY; CDR2 reads SVGAGI (reference sequence). This chain's CDR3 is CGSGQGFIIQYF. The CDR3 bases are TGTGGTTCGGGACAGGGCTTCATCATTCAGTACTTC.

This clone showed up just a few times. The rearrangement uses TRBV5-8 and TRBJ1-2; 7 bases line up with TRBD1. CDR1 is SGHTS and CDR2 is YDEGEE in the germline V gene. The CDR3 is 15 amino acids. V gave up 0 bases and J gave up 3 bases; unmatched junction bases: 5. CDR3 sequence: CASSLEGARDYGYTF. CDR3 sequence (DNA): TGTGCCAGCAGCTTGGAGGGGGCGCGGGACTATGGCTACACCTTC.

The sample holds one count of this clone. The chain joins TRBV5-8 to TRBJ2-7, with D hard to call. The V gene lost 4 bases and the J gene lost 5 bases, with 13 bases spanning the gap. Germline CDR1 reads SGHTS; CDR2 reads YDEGEE. The CDR3 consists of 13 residues. The CDR3 region has the DNA TGTGCCAGCAGCCTTTTCTCTGGTGACGAGCAGTACTTC. Amino acids: CASSLFSGDEQYF.

Worth noting for this clone: One end of the junction fails to match germline, which may point to a read error. The rearrangement joins TRBV18 to TRBJ2-7; D possibly uses TRBD1 or TRBD2 (5 bases each). Germline V gives CDR1 KGHSH, CDR2 LQKENI. The CDR3 is 13 amino acids. This CDR3 is CASSPVGTVFPNF. The CDR3 nucleotides read TGTGCCAGCTCACCAGTCGGGACGGTCTTCCCGAACTTC. The complete variable domain, with remaining parts taken from reference TRBV18 and TRBJ2-7, reads NAGVMQNPRHLVRRRGQEARLRCSPMKGHSHVYWYRQLPEEGLKFMVYLQKENIIDESGMPKERFSAEFPKEGPSILRIQQVVRGDSAAYFCASSPVGTVFPNFGPGTRLTVT.

This clone was counted once. CDR3 in DNA: TGTGCCACCAGCAGAGACGAGTCGGGCATTAATGAAAAACTGTTTTTT. Translated: CATSRDESGINEKLFF. This sequence joins TRBV15 and TRBJ1-4; the D is unclear. CDR3 length: 16 amino acids. The germline V gene encodes CDR1 LNHNV and CDR2 YYDKDF (reference sequence). V lost 0 bases and J 4 bases, leaving 12 bases between the germline ends.

The J gene is TRBJ2-7, the V gene TRBV7-9; D not certain. CDR1 SEHNR and CDR2 FQNEAQ come from the germline V gene (reference sequence). This CDR3 comprises 12 residues. Trimming removed 6 bases at V and 11 bases at J, with 17 bases between. Here the CDR3 DNA reads TGTGCCAGCAGTCTTGTGGGCGGCGGAGAGTACTTC. Translating it yields CASSLVGGGEYF.

V is TRBV11-2 and J is TRBJ1-1, with D maybe TRBD1 (6 bases). CDR3 length equals 15 residues. The V end lost 6 bases, the J end lost 0 bases, and 14 bases lay between the germline ends. Germline CDR1 is SGHAT and CDR2 is FQNNGV. In DNA form, the CDR3 reads TGTGCCAGCAGAAGAACAGGGTTCATGAACACTGAAGCTTTCTTT. Protein product: CASRRTGFMNTEAFF.

The J gene is TRBJ2-1, the V gene TRBV28; 13 bases map to TRBD2. CDR1 MDHEN and CDR2 SYDVKM come from the germline V gene. CDR3 length: 17 residues. V shed 2 bases and J 5 bases; nucleotides not matched to a gene: 6. As DNA, the CDR3 is TGTGCCAGCAGTTTAACCCCGGGACTAGCGGGGAACAATGAGCAGTTCTTC. It yields the protein CASSLTPGLAGNNEQFF.

This chain connects TRBV18 to TRBJ1-3; D call uncertain. V gave up 3 bases and J gave up 8 bases, with 8 bases separating them. Germline CDR1 is KGHSH and CDR2 is LQKENI. CDR3 size: 12 residues. The DNA for the CDR3 is TGTGCCAGCTCACCCGGGCCGGACACCATATATTTT. Its translation is CASSPGPDTIYF.

The chain combines TRBV28 with TRBJ1-6; D gene ambiguous. Germline V CDR1 and CDR2: MDHEN, SYDVKM. V was clipped by 8 bases and J by 6 bases, with 8 bases between them. The CDR3 sequence is 12 residues long. The CDR3: CASLTFNSPLHF. The DNA for the CDR3 is TGTGCCAGCCTTACATTTAATTCACCCCTCCACTTT.

The chain employs TRBV3-1 (or the pseudogene TRBV3-2) and TRBJ2-5, with D possibly TRBD2 on 5 matching bases. The germline V and J ends were trimmed by 1 base and 5 bases, with 8 bases remaining between them. Looked up from germline, CDR1 is LGHDT and CDR2 is YNNKEL (reference sequence). This CDR3 region has 13 residues. The CDR3 DNA is TGTGCCAGCAGCCAAGGAGGGTTGGAGACCCAGTACTTC. It translates to CASSQGGLETQYF.

The CDR3 nucleotides read TGCGCCAGCACCCTCCTCCCGGGACAGGGCTACGAGCAGTACTTC. Residues: CASTLLPGQGYEQYF. The chain employs TRBV5-1 and TRBJ2-7; TRBD1 matches at 9 bases. Germline assignment: CDR1 SGHRS and CDR2 YFSETQ. V lost 6 bases and J lost 3; bases outside the gene matches: 10. This CDR3 comprises 15 residues.

The chain uses TRBV2 and TRBJ2-5; no firm D call. CDR1 and CDR2 from the germline V gene are SNHLY and FYNNEI. The CDR3 is made up of 15 amino acids. V dropped 0 bases and J dropped 3 bases, with 11 bases sitting between them. The CDR3 nucleotides are TGTGCCAGCAGTGAAGCGCTAGGCACCAAAGAGACCCAGTACTTC. Translated: CASSEALGTKETQYF.

The chain is built from TRBV5-1 and TRBJ2-1, with D unclear. This CDR3 has 13 residues. The germline gives CDR1 SGHRS, CDR2 YFSETQ. Trimming stripped 1 base from V and 9 bases from J, with 11 bases between. The DNA of the CDR3 is TGCGCCAGCAGCTTGATCATATCTGGTGAGCAGTTCTTC. Residues: CASSLIISGEQFF.

This clone was recorded a few times. V usage is TRBV18 and J usage is TRBJ1-4; a possible D gene is TRBD1 (5 bases). V lost 3 bases to trimming and J lost 5 bases, with 16 bases between them. CDR3 length equals 16 residues. CDR1 and CDR2 from the germline V gene are KGHSH and LQKENI. CDR3 DNA: TGTGCCAGCTCACCTCGACTGACAGAACTCAATGAAAAACTGTTTTTT. Protein sequence: CASSPRLTELNEKLFF.

The chain is built from TRBV7-2 and TRBJ1-6; D unclear. The CDR3 extends over 15 amino acids. With 1 base removed from V and 10 bases from J, the gap between germline ends came to 14 bases. In germline, CDR1 is SGHTA, CDR2 FQGNSA. The CDR3 region is CASSLGPSAGSPLHF. The DNA for the CDR3 is TGTGCCAGCAGCTTAGGTCCGTCGGCGGGGTCACCCCTCCACTTT.

The chain combines TRBV5-1 with TRBJ2-1; D ambiguous. V shed 2 bases and J shed 7 bases, with 4 bases lying between them. Germline CDR1 is SGHRS and CDR2 is YFSETQ. The CDR3 has 11 amino acids. The CDR3 reads CASSLMNEQFF. In DNA, the CDR3 is TGCGCCAGCAGCTTAATGAATGAGCAGTTCTTC.

V and J are TRBV7-9 and TRBJ2-7; the match to TRBD1 covers 10 bases. The CDR3 covers 15 residues. Trimming took 4 bases from V and 3 from J; bases not matched to a gene: 6. In germline, CDR1 is SEHNR, CDR2 FQNEAQ (reference sequence). CDR3 in DNA: TGTGCCAGCAGCTCGGCCGGGACAGGGGTCTACGAGCAGTACTTC. Encoded protein: CASSSAGTGVYEQYF.